This T cell receptor beta chain was sequenced for a study of cytomegalovirus exposure and HLA in healthy donors. Study-level information: Within an early data release were about 80 million unique TCRs drawn from HLA-typed donors. Study-level findings and limits: Reportedly, fewer N-insertions than the 666-donor mean appeared in an Asian-associated ancestry cluster in a later analysis. According to an earlier analysis, most TCR beta V segments yielded productive rearrangements about 90% or about 30% of the time. In presence/absence analyses, roughly uniform sequencing depth across donors was assumed.

Comment on this clone: What it binds is unknown.

13 Jbeta primers and 60 Vbeta primers were used for the PCR. Produced via immunoSEQ multiplex PCR; TCRdb's table is partial and in-frame only. The sample has about 150,000 clones; the top ten hold under 2.5%. The CDR3 runs 17 residues. V lost 3 bases to trimming and J lost 2 bases; unmatched junction nucleotides: 10. Germline CDR1 SEHNR, CDR2 FQNEAQ (reference sequence). This receptor was taken from a man under 40 in good health and CMV-seronegative. The rearrangement uses TRBV7-9 and TRBJ1-1; 9 positions agree with TRBD1. Sequences were obtained from PBMCs. For the CDR3, the DNA is TGTGCCAGCAGCTTTACAAGGGCGGACAGGGGTAACACTGAAGCTTTCTTT. It is translated as CASSFTRADRGNTEAFF.